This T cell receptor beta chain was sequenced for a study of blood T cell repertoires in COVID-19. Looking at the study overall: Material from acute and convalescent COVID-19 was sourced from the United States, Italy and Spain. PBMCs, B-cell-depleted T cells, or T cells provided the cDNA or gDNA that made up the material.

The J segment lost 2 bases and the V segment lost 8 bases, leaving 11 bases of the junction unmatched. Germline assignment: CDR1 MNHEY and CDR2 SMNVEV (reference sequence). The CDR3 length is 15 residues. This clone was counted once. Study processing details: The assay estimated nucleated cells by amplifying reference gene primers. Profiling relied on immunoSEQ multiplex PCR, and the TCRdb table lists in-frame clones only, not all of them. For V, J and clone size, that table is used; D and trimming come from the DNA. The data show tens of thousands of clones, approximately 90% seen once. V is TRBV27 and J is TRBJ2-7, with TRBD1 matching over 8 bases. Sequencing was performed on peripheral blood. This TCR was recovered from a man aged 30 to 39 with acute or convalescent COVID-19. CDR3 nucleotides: TGTGCCAGCTCCACTAGGACAGGGCCCACCTACGAGCAGTACTTC. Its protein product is CASSTRTGPTYEQYF.